A single sample is the source of the 5 T cell receptor beta chains below, sequenced in a study of blood T cell repertoires in COVID-19. TCRdb's table, derived via immunoSEQ multiplex PCR, lists solely in-frame clones and lacks some. The sample consists of 260,000 or so clones, approximately 82% of them appearing once. Sequenced input: peripheral blood. The receptors originated from a man older than 75 with acute or convalescent COVID-19.

V is TRBV5-6 and J is TRBJ2-4, with a possible D match to TRBD2 (6 bases). The V end was cut by 5 bases, the J end by 7 bases, with 13 bases between. From germline, CDR1 is SGHDT and CDR2 YYEEEE. This CDR3 is built from 13 residues. CDR3 amino acids: CASSLQGLNIQYF. The CDR3 DNA follows: TGTGCCAGCAGTCTTCAGGGACTGAACATTCAGTACTTC.

Regarding this clone: This same CDR3 is encoded by further DNA sequences in the sample. The chain carries TRBV5-1 and TRBJ2-4, with 8 bases matching TRBD1. The V segment lost 5 bases and the J segment 3 bases; nucleotides outside the gene matches: 7. Germline lookup yields CDR1 SGHRS and CDR2 YFSETQ. The CDR3 is 15 amino acids. DNA for the CDR3: TGCGCCAGCAGTCCGACAGGGGTGGGCAAAAACATTCAGTACTTC. Translated: CASSPTGVGKNIQYF.

This clone was seen a few times. The chain couples TRBV3-1 (or the pseudogene TRBV3-2) to TRBJ2-2, with 8 nucleotides matching TRBD1. The V gene end was trimmed by 1 base and the J gene end by 7 bases; junction bases not matched to a gene: 5. Germline V gene lookup returns CDR1 LGHDT and CDR2 YNNKEL (reference sequence). CDR3 length: 15 amino acids. The CDR3 DNA is TGTGCCAGCAGCCAAGCAGGGGGCACGAGCGGGGAGCTGTTTTTT. Protein sequence: CASSQAGGTSGELFF.

The J gene is TRBJ1-6, the V gene TRBV6-5, with 9 bases fitting TRBD1. CDR1 is MNHEY and CDR2 is SVGAGI in the germline V gene. The CDR3 is 13 amino acids. V lost 8 bases and J lost 11; bases outside the gene matches: 7. This CDR3 reads CASWTGEIPPLHF. DNA for the CDR3: TGTGCCAGCTGGACAGGGGAAATTCCACCCCTCCACTTT.

The rearrangement uses TRBV6-5 and TRBJ1-3, with TRBD1 as a possible D gene (6 bases). The germline V gene encodes CDR1 MNHEY and CDR2 SVGAGI. The CDR3 extends over 15 amino acids. V lost 8 bases, J lost 1 base, and 15 bases lay in between. The DNA for the CDR3 is TGTGCCAGCCGCGGCGTCAGGGGATCTGGAAACACCATATATTTT. It encodes CASRGVRGSGNTIYF.